This T cell receptor (beta chain) comes out of a study of CD8 T cells in ankylosing spondylitis. Germline-derived CDR1 and CDR2 are SGHRS and YFSETQ. V dropped 0 bases and J dropped 2 bases, with 17 bases sitting between them. CDR3 length: 17 residues. TCRdb redid the calling of the 5' RACE reads with MiXCR, one entry per CDR3 protein. The data contain around 120,000 distinct CDR3 sequences, over 7% of them singletons. There are a few counts of this clonotype. Its antigen is unknown. General study points: Disease-linked clones reportedly showed significant enrichment in matched ankylosing spondylitis synovial fluid.

The V and J genes are TRBV5-1 and TRBJ2-5, with D perhaps matching TRBD1 (6 bases). Input material: blood, either unsorted or a sorted T cell fraction (not recorded which). This TCR came from a male donor with ankylosing spondylitis or in good health (not recorded which). The CDR3 is CASSLAGLRGMQETQYF. The CDR3, as DNA: TGCGCCAGCAGCTTGGCCGGTTTAAGGGGGATGCAAGAGACCCAGTACTTC.